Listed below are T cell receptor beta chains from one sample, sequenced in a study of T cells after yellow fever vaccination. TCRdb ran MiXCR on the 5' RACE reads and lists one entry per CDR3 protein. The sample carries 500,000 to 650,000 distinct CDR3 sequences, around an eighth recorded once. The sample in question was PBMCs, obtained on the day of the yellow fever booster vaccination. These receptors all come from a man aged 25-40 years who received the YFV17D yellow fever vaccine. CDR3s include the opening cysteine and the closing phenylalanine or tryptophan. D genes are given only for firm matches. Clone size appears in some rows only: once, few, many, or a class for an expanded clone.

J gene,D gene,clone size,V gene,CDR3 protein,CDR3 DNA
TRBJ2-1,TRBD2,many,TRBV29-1,CSVAAGGPSDEQFF,TGCAGCGTAGCAGCGGGAGGGCCCTCGGATGAGCAGTTCTTC
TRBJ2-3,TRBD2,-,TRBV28,CASSLSSGRPDTQYF,TGTGCCAGCAGTTTATCTAGCGGGAGACCGGATACGCAGTATTTT
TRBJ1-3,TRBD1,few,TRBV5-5,CASTQNDRGYSGNTIYF,TGTGCCAGCACACAAAACGACAGGGGATATTCTGGAAACACCATATATTTT
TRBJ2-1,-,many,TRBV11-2,CASSLVGYSYNEQFF,TGTGCCAGCAGCTTAGTGGGCTACTCCTACAATGAGCAGTTCTTC
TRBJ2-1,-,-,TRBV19,CASSADYANEQFF,TGTGCCAGTAGTGCGGACTATGCGAATGAGCAGTTCTTC
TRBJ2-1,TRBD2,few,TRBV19,CASSIDSGDSYNEQFF,TGTGCCAGTAGTATTGATAGCGGGGACTCCTACAATGAGCAGTTCTTC
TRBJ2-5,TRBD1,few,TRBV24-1,CATSEVTGIVETQYF,TGTGCCACCAGTGAAGTGACAGGGATCGTAGAGACCCAGTACTTC
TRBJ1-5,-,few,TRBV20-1,CSARLRVNQPQHF,TGCAGTGCTAGGCTCAGGGTTAATCAGCCCCAGCATTTT
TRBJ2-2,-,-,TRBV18,CASSPGAGSTGELFF,TGTGCCAGCTCACCGGGGGCAGGATCGACCGGGGAGCTGTTTTTT
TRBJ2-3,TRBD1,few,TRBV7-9,CASLSTGGTTDTQYF,TGTGCCAGCCTCTCGACAGGGGGGACCACAGATACGCAGTATTTT
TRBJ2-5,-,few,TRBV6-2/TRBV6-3,CASSYYGETQYF,TGTGCCAGCAGTTATTATGGCGAGACCCAGTACTTC
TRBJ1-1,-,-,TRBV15,CATSRVGSTEAFF,TGTGCCACCAGCAGAGTAGGGAGCACTGAAGCTTTCTTT
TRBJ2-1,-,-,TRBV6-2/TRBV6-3,CASSSLPNNEQFF,TGTGCCAGCAGTTCCTTGCCGAACAATGAGCAGTTCTTC